A single sample is the source of the 21 T cell receptor beta chains below, sequenced in a study of blood T cell repertoires in COVID-19. Assay: immunoSEQ multiplex PCR; the TCRdb copy retains only in-frame clones and omits some. The sample has approximately 200,000 clones, approximately 83% seen once; the top ten hold approximately 9.9%. The material sequenced was peripheral blood. The receptors were sampled from a human donor with active or convalescent COVID-19. The donor label of this sample is uncertain.

This chain uses TRBV5-5 with TRBJ2-6; D is possibly TRBD1 (6 bases). CDR1 and CDR2 (germline): SGHKS, YYEKEE (reference sequence). The V end lost 4 bases, the J end lost 0 bases, and 11 bases lay between the germline ends. The CDR3 contains 16 residues. CDR3 bases: TGTGCCAGCAGCGCTGGGACACCCTCTGGGGCCAACGTCCTGACTTTC. This sequence encodes CASSAGTPSGANVLTF.

As to this clone: This specimen includes other DNA sequences encoding the same CDR3. The chain is built from TRBV5-1 and TRBJ2-3; 12 bases line up with TRBD2. The CDR3 contains 15 residues. The trim removed 1 base at V and 6 bases at J, leaving 3 bases unmatched. Germline-derived CDR1 and CDR2 are SGHRS and YFSETQ. The CDR3 DNA is TGCGCCAGCAGCTTGAGGACTAGCGGGACGGATACGCAGTATTTT. Encoded protein: CASSLRTSGTDTQYF.

To note about this clone: Just one base apart from a much larger clone, this may be a read error. The chain is built from TRBV18 and TRBJ1-5; D is perhaps TRBD1 (5 bases). From germline, CDR1 is KGHSH and CDR2 LQKENI. The CDR3 contains 14 residues. Between the trimmed V and J ends, which lost 6 bases and 3 bases, there was a span of 12 bases. The CDR3 is CASSFTGFNQPQHF. The CDR3 nucleotides are TGTGCCAGCTCTTTTACAGGCTTCAATCAGCCCCAGCATTTT.

This clone appeared a few times. J is TRBJ1-2 and V is TRBV3-1 (or the pseudogene TRBV3-2); D call uncertain. CDR1 and CDR2 from the germline V gene are LGHDT and YNNKEL (reference sequence). V shed 0 bases and J shed 7 bases, with 9 bases lying between them. The CDR3 has 13 residues. The CDR3 coding sequence is TGTGCCAGCAGCCAAGACACAGCAGGTGGCTACACCTTC. Its protein product is CASSQDTAGGYTF.

The gene calls are TRBV13 and TRBJ1-6; 7 nucleotides line up with TRBD1. Germline CDR1 PRHDT, CDR2 FYEKMQ (reference sequence). The CDR3 sequence is 15 residues long. After removal of 5 bases from V and 5 bases from J, the junction contained 6 bases not matched to a gene. The CDR3 nucleotides are TGTGCCAGCAGCCCAGGGACAGTTAATAATTCACCCCTCCACTTT. Protein: CASSPGTVNNSPLHF. Full variable domain (rest looked up from reference TRBV13 and TRBJ1-6): AAGVIQSPRHLIKEKRETATLKCYPIPRHDTVYWYQQGPGQDPQFLISFYEKMQSDKGSIPDRFSAQQFSDYHSELNMSSLELGDSALYFCASSPGTVNNSPLHFGNGTRLTVT.

The V call is TRBV29-1, the J call TRBJ2-3; 7 bases are a match to TRBD1. The CDR3 is 15 residues long. Germline CDR1 reads SQVTM; CDR2 reads ANQGSEA. The ends lost 4 bases at V and 2 bases at J; junction bases unmatched: 9. This chain's CDR3 is CSVVRQGEPTDTQYF. The DNA for the CDR3 is TGCAGCGTTGTGAGACAGGGTGAACCCACAGATACGCAGTATTTT.

This clone was seen a handful of times. The V call is TRBV12-3 or TRBV12-4, the J call TRBJ1-2, with D tentatively TRBD1 (5 bases). V dropped 7 bases and J dropped 3 bases, with 12 bases sitting between them. The CDR3 contains 13 residues. CDR3 protein: CASNLGLYYGYTF. The CDR3 nucleotides read TGTGCCAGCAATCTGGGGCTCTACTATGGCTACACCTTC.

For the CDR3, the DNA is TGTGCCAGCAGCCAGAGCAGCGGGCAAAGAAATGAGCAGTTCTTC. Protein product: CASSQSSGQRNEQFF. This rearrangement joins TRBV4-2 to TRBJ2-1, with a tentative D call TRBD2 (6 bases). Germline CDR1 is LGHNA and CDR2 is YNFKEQ. The CDR3 spans 15 residues. V lost 3 bases, J lost 7 bases, and 16 bases lay in between.

This chain uses TRBV5-4 with TRBJ2-6, with TRBD1 identical over 7 bases. CDR1 and CDR2 from the germline V gene are SGHNT and YYREEE (reference sequence). The CDR3 has 17 amino acids. V lost 5 bases and J lost 0; bases outside the gene matches: 8. CDR3 nucleotides: TGTGCCAGCAGTTCTGGACAGGCCCTCTCTGGGGCCAACGTCCTGACTTTC. This codes for CASSSGQALSGANVLTF.

There are a few counts of this clone. The V call is TRBV21-1, the J call TRBJ2-1; TRBD2 is taken as the D call from the table, unchecked against the DNA. TRBV21-1 is noted as a pseudogene. The CDR3 spans 15 residues. The CDR3 region is CASEGGLAGFNEQFF. For the CDR3, the DNA is TGTGCCAGCGAGGGGGGACTAGCGGGATTCAATGAGCAGTTCTTC.

This chain connects TRBV4-3 to TRBJ2-5, with 8 positions matching TRBD2. Germline CDR1 is LGHNA and CDR2 is YSLEER. V shed 4 bases, J shed 2 bases, and the junction held 15 bases outside the gene matches. The CDR3 is 18 amino acids. The CDR3 sequence is CASSLQVQRGISQETQYF. The CDR3 coding sequence is TGCGCCAGCAGCCTTCAGGTACAGCGGGGGATTTCACAAGAGACCCAGTACTTC.

This chain uses TRBV20-1 with TRBJ1-5; a possible D gene is TRBD1 (5 bases). Trimming took 3 bases from V and 2 from J, leaving 14 bases between them. The germline CDR1 and CDR2 sequences are DFQATT and SNEGSKA (reference sequence). CDR3 length: 15 residues. The CDR3 here is CSASKGAEGNQPQHF. The DNA of the CDR3 is TGCAGTGCTAGTAAAGGGGCTGAGGGCAATCAGCCCCAGCATTTT.

The V and J genes are TRBV4-2 and TRBJ1-4; D may be TRBD1 (6 bases). The CDR3 length is 16 residues. Trimming cost V 2 bases and J 8 bases, with 18 bases left between them. In germline, CDR1 is LGHNA, CDR2 YNFKEQ. The CDR3 sequence is CASSQSQPGQKEKLFF. CDR3 nucleotide sequence: TGTGCCAGCAGCCAATCCCAGCCCGGACAGAAGGAAAAACTGTTTTTT.

CDR3 in DNA: TGTGCCAGCAGCTTTTTGGCCGACGTGAGGTACGAGCAGTACTTC. It specifies CASSFLADVRYEQYF. The chain links TRBV7-2 to TRBJ2-7; D not resolved. Trimming stripped 3 bases from V and 4 bases from J, with 16 bases between. Germline lookup yields CDR1 SGHTA and CDR2 FQGNSA. CDR3 length equals 15 residues.

The V and J genes are TRBV5-4 and TRBJ1-6; D is ambiguous. The V and J ends lost 0 bases and 9 bases respectively, with 16 bases between them. Germline V gene data show CDR1 as SGHNT and CDR2 as YYREEE (reference sequence). There are 16 residues in the CDR3. The CDR3 sequence: CASSLESGAGVSPLHF. DNA of the CDR3: TGTGCCAGCAGCTTGGAATCGGGCGCGGGAGTTTCACCCCTCCACTTT.

CDR3 region: CASSLSQGLGSGYGYTF. CDR3 DNA sequence: TGTGCCAGCAGCTTATCTCAGGGTTTGGGGTCAGGCTATGGCTACACCTTC. The chain joins TRBV11-2 to TRBJ1-2; D perhaps matches TRBD1 (5 bases). The CDR3 covers 17 residues. V was pared by 2 bases and J by 4 bases, with 20 bases between. The germline V gene has CDR1 SGHAT and CDR2 FQNNGV.

The genes are TRBV18 and TRBJ2-7; TRBD1 matches 9 bases. The CDR3 spans 15 residues. CDR1 and CDR2 (germline): KGHSH, LQKENI. Unmatched junction bases numbered 6, after V lost 5 bases and J lost 1 base. The CDR3 here is CASSITGGRSYEQYF. The CDR3 nucleotides are TGTGCCAGCTCAATAACAGGGGGCAGGTCCTACGAGCAGTACTTC.

The chain has TRBV7-2 and TRBJ2-1; D gene ambiguous. Germline V gene sequence: CDR1 SGHTA, CDR2 FQGNSA. V was clipped by 2 bases and J by 3 bases, with 5 bases between them. The CDR3 loop spans 13 amino acids. The CDR3 is CASSLNLYNEQFF. CDR3 DNA: TGTGCCAGCAGCTTAAATCTCTACAATGAGCAGTTCTTC.

CDR3 amino acids: CASSLALGTGEKLFF. The CDR3 bases are TGCGCCAGCAGCTTGGCCTTAGGAACGGGTGAAAAACTGTTTTTT. The chain links TRBV5-1 to TRBJ1-4; D uncertain. CDR1 is SGHRS and CDR2 is YFSETQ in the germline V gene. The CDR3 length is 15 residues. Trimming removed 0 bases at V and 7 bases at J, with 13 bases between.

The chain links TRBV6-2 or TRBV6-3 to TRBJ2-5; 11 nucleotides match TRBD2. This CDR3 comprises 15 residues. Germline lookup yields CDR1 MNHEY and CDR2 SVGEGT. Trimming cost V 5 bases and J 2 bases; bases outside gene matches: 4. CDR3 DNA: TGTGCCAGCAGTCAGGGACTAGCGGAACAAGAGACCCAGTACTTC. As protein: CASSQGLAEQETQYF.

V is TRBV5-4 and J is TRBJ2-2; 8 bases agree with TRBD2. This CDR3 region has 18 residues. Looked up from germline, CDR1 is SGHNT and CDR2 is YYREEE (reference sequence). Trimming cost V 4 bases and J 0 bases; bases outside gene matches: 11. The CDR3 sequence is CASSLLAGGLANTGELFF. DNA for the CDR3: TGTGCCAGCAGCCTGTTGGCGGGGGGCCTCGCGAACACCGGGGAGCTGTTTTTT.